This T cell receptor beta chain is from a study of identical twins (dated by TCRdb to about 2016). In the study overall: The study deep-sequenced TCR alpha and beta repertoires from monozygotic twins, unrelated adults of various ages and cord blood to test whether fetal clonotypes persist. Replicate twin experiments were performed at different times using different library preparation protocols to rule out contamination. Overall results and qualifications from the work: Abundant cord blood beta clonotypes had fewer insertions, young adult naive repertoires showed a similar but weaker trend, and memory repertoires showed no such trend. Out-of-frame TCR alpha sequences shared between twins showed an excess of low generation-probability sequences compared with coincidental sharing between unrelated individuals. Because the same donors could not be followed over many years, the conclusions relied on cross-sectional statistical analysis. Recombination models systematically underestimated out-of-frame TCR alpha sharing in monozygotic twins but agreed with sharing between unrelated individuals. Invariant T cells such as MAIT and iNKT could partly confound zero-insertion analyses, although diverse VJ usage argued against such confounding for most clonotypes. In beta out-of-frame sequences, excess twin sharing was weaker, because having fewer shared sequences lowered the signal-to-noise ratio.

Trimming removed 3 bases from V and 3 bases from J, leaving 11 bases between the germline ends. Counted from cysteine to phenylalanine, this CDR3 has 14 amino acids. Of the read, only the CDR3 DNA is kept; its 42 bases are in frame from base 1. Only healthy Caucasian donors were included. Three pairs of female monozygotic twins, all aged 18 to 29 years, were included in the twin cohort. Positive isolation kits from Invitrogen were used to isolate the CD4+ and CD8+ T cell populations. Library generation was performed with 5' RACE. Sequencing used an Illumina HiSeq 2000. A universal primer binding site was added through template switching, and the final cDNA carried a unique molecular identifier so that TCR cDNA molecules could be counted accurately. Specific primers in the conserved constant-segment region were used to synthesize first-strand cDNA for TCR alpha and beta chains. To control for contamination, each cDNA library was double barcoded with a SMART-Mk sample barcode plus Illumina barcodes. TruSeq adapter sequences and Illumina sample barcodes were added in two successive PCR steps. Sequencing of the TCR alpha and beta cDNA libraries was done on the Illumina HiSeq platform using custom primers. In the authors' own workflow: MiGEC processed the raw reads to extract unique molecular identifiers, while MiXCR was used to determine the CDR3 positions. For each individual, recombination models were inferred using an EM algorithm with the repgenHMM and IGoR tools. Shared clonotype analysis was performed with the tcR package in R, normalizing sharing by the product of cloneset sizes. Out-of-frame nonproductive sequences were analyzed to study raw recombination free of thymic and clonal selection effects. The public reads were reprocessed in TCRdb via fastp at Q25 and MiXCR, keeping in-frame beta chains. Each record represents a unique CDR3 protein, reported with the most common genes and DNA among its rows. The authors' filters were not applied to this entry. The sample yields a few hundred thousand distinct CDR3 sequences; 6.5% were counted once. More than 14% of the sample goes to the ten largest clones.

This clonotype was seen at least ten times. The antigen this receptor binds is unknown. Base qualities are not recorded, but no much larger clone differs from it by a single base. These data also formed part of another study, on T cells expressing NK-cell markers. The second investigation adds: TCR beta-chain repertoires were profiled in sorted CD3+CD56+NKG2C+, CD3+CD56+NKG2C- and CD3+CD56-NKG2C+ T-cell subsets from several donors. Among the eight sequenced donors, only one was HCMV-seronegative, while the other seven were HCMV-seropositive. In several experiments an anti-gammadeltaTCR antibody was added to restrict sorting to alphabetaTCR-expressing T cells. In roughly 6 donors, the dominant CD3+CD56+NKG2C+ clonotypes ranked among the top 10 CD8+ clonotypes, making up roughly 1.0-7.0% of CD8+ T cells. Those dominant clonotypes were again the most abundant among CD3+CD56-NKG2C+ cells in a few donors, at about 25-65%. Whether the expanded NKG2C-expressing T cell clones were specific for HCMV antigens was left unclear. All eight donors whose samples were sequenced were randomly selected healthy volunteers, three of them men and five women. A commercial ELISA kit detecting HCMV-specific IgG in serum was used to determine HCMV serostatus. MIGEC was used to demultiplex reads and group reads by UMI, and MiTCR was used to assemble and quantify clonotypes. To exclude erroneous sequences, only TCR cDNA sequences supported by at least two reads were retained. The tcR package was used for downstream repertoire analysis, and clonotypes were matched between fractions using CDR3 nucleotide sequence together with V segment. VDJmatch was used to annotate antigen specificity against VDJdb, with one amino acid substitution in CDR3 allowed.

Sequencing input: CD8+ T cells sorted from blood. The sequence came from a woman younger than 35 in good health. The chain joins TRBV12-3 or TRBV12-4 to TRBJ1-1; TRBD1 is possibly the D segment (5 matching bases). CDR3 region: CASSFRGRDTEAFF. The nucleotides are TGTGCCAGCAGTTTCCGGGGACGGGACACTGAAGCTTTCTTT.